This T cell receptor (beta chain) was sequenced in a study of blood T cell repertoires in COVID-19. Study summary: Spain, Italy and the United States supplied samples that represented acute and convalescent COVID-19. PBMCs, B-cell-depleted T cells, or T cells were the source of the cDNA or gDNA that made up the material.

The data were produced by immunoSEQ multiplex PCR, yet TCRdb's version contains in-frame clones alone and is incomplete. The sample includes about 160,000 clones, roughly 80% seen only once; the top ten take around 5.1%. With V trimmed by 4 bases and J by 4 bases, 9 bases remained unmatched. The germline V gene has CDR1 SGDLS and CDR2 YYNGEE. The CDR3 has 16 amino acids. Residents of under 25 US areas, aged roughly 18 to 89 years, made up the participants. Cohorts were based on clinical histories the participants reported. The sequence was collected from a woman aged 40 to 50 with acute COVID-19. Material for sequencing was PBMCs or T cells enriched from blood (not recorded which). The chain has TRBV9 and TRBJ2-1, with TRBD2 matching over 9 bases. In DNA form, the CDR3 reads TGTGCCAGCAGCCCACTAGCGGGCCCGGGATACAATGAGCAGTTCTTC. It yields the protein CASSPLAGPGYNEQFF.